This is a list of T cell receptor beta chains from one sample in a study of OX40 agonist ivuxolimab in advanced cancers. TCRdb keeps only in-frame clones here, not all; method: immunoSEQ multiplex PCR. The sample consists of some 79,000 clones, just over 85% of them appearing once. The sequences come from CD4+ or CD8+ T cells sorted from blood, collected in a trial of the OX40 agonist ivuxolimab. Receptors were obtained from an adult with an advanced solid tumor such as melanoma, head and neck, liver or kidney cancer. The CDR3 runs from the conserved cysteine through the conserved F or W. D genes are given only for firm matches. Only part of the rows carry a size: once, few, many, or a class if the clone is expanded.

j_gene: TRBJ1-5; v_gene: TRBV18; d_gene: .; abundance: .; CDR3nt: TGTGCCAGCTCACCAGTCGAACATCAGCCCCAGCATTTT; CDR3aa: CASSPVEHQPQHF
j_gene: TRBJ2-3; v_gene: TRBV19; d_gene: TRBD2; abundance: .; CDR3nt: TGTGCCAGTAGTATCGGCGGGAGCCGGGATACGCAGTATTTT; CDR3aa: CASSIGGSRDTQYF
j_gene: TRBJ2-7; v_gene: TRBV6-1; d_gene: .; abundance: .; CDR3nt: TGTGCCAGCAGTGGGGCGGAGGCAGGGCCTTACGAGCAGTACTTC; CDR3aa: CASSGAEAGPYEQYF
j_gene: TRBJ2-2; v_gene: TRBV9; d_gene: .; abundance: .; CDR3nt: TGTGCCAGCAGCGTGCACCCTCCCGGCGGGAACACCGGGGAGCTGTTTTTT; CDR3aa: CASSVHPPGGNTGELFF
j_gene: TRBJ2-1; v_gene: TRBV6-4; d_gene: TRBD1; abundance: .; CDR3nt: TGTGCCAGCAGTGACCCTTCCGGGACAGGGGGCAGGGATGAGCAGTTCTTC; CDR3aa: CASSDPSGTGGRDEQFF
j_gene: TRBJ1-3; v_gene: TRBV18; d_gene: .; abundance: .; CDR3nt: TGTGCCAGCTCACCACCCCCAGACGGAAACACCATATATTTT; CDR3aa: CASSPPPDGNTIYF
j_gene: TRBJ2-3; v_gene: TRBV9; d_gene: TRBD1; abundance: .; CDR3nt: TGTGCCAGCAGCCCCCGCGGACAGGGGGGTCCCACAGATACGCAGTATTTT; CDR3aa: CASSPRGQGGPTDTQYF
j_gene: TRBJ1-6; v_gene: TRBV2; d_gene: .; abundance: few; CDR3nt: TGTGCCAGCAGTGTAACTCCCTCACCCCTCCACTTT; CDR3aa: CASSVTPSPLHF
j_gene: TRBJ2-2; v_gene: TRBV2; d_gene: TRBD2; abundance: .; CDR3nt: TGTGCCAGCAGTGCAAAGCGGGAGTCGACCGGGGAGCTGTTTTTT; CDR3aa: CASSAKRESTGELFF
j_gene: TRBJ2-2; v_gene: TRBV6-1; d_gene: .; abundance: .; CDR3nt: TGTGCCAGCAGTGGCTCCGGGGGGCTGGACACCGGGGAGCTGTTTTTT; CDR3aa: CASSGSGGLDTGELFF
j_gene: TRBJ2-3; v_gene: TRBV4-1; d_gene: .; abundance: .; CDR3nt: TGCGCCAGCAGCCCCGCCCCTAGCACAGATACGCAGTATTTT; CDR3aa: CASSPAPSTDTQYF
j_gene: TRBJ1-5; v_gene: TRBV30; d_gene: .; abundance: .; CDR3nt: TGTGCCTGGAGCGAGTCGGGGGGTGTTCAGCCCCAGCATTTT; CDR3aa: CAWSESGGVQPQHF
j_gene: TRBJ2-2; v_gene: TRBV18; d_gene: TRBD1; abundance: .; CDR3nt: TGTGCCAGCTCACGTCCGGGACAGGGTGTCGGGGAGCTGTTTTTT; CDR3aa: CASSRPGQGVGELFF
j_gene: TRBJ2-7; v_gene: TRBV10-2; d_gene: .; abundance: .; CDR3nt: TGCGCCAGCAGTGTTGGGAACTACGAGCAGTACTTC; CDR3aa: CASSVGNYEQYF
j_gene: TRBJ1-3; v_gene: TRBV29-1; d_gene: .; abundance: .; CDR3nt: TGCAGCGTGGAAACAGGGTCGAGGGGAAACACCATATATTTT; CDR3aa: CSVETGSRGNTIYF
j_gene: TRBJ1-2; v_gene: TRBV6-1; d_gene: .; abundance: .; CDR3nt: TGTGCCAGCAGCGATATGACAGAGTCCTATGGCTACACCTTC; CDR3aa: CASSDMTESYGYTF
j_gene: TRBJ1-6; v_gene: TRBV7-3; d_gene: .; abundance: .; CDR3nt: TGTGCCAGCAGCCCAGGACACGGCTCACCCCTCCACTTT; CDR3aa: CASSPGHGSPLHF
j_gene: TRBJ1-3; v_gene: TRBV7-9; d_gene: .; abundance: .; CDR3nt: TGTGCCAGCAGTCCCCGGGGGTCGAGCTCTGGAAACACCATATATTTT; CDR3aa: CASSPRGSSSGNTIYF
j_gene: TRBJ2-1; v_gene: TRBV5-4; d_gene: TRBD1; abundance: .; CDR3nt: TGTGCCAGCAGGACAGGGAAGGTATCCGAGCAGTTCTTC; CDR3aa: CASRTGKVSEQFF
j_gene: TRBJ2-2; v_gene: TRBV19; d_gene: TRBD2; abundance: .; CDR3nt: TGTGCCAGTAGCCTGAGGACTAGCGGGAGGGCCGGCGGGGAGCTGTTTTTT; CDR3aa: CASSLRTSGRAGGELFF
j_gene: TRBJ1-1; v_gene: TRBV28; d_gene: .; abundance: .; CDR3nt: TGTGCCAGCAGTTTAGGGCGGAGAGCTTTCTTT; CDR3aa: CASSLGRRAFF
j_gene: TRBJ2-7; v_gene: TRBV19; d_gene: .; abundance: .; CDR3nt: TGTGCCAGTACCCTAAGACACACCGACTCCTACGAGCAGTACTTC; CDR3aa: CASTLRHTDSYEQYF
j_gene: TRBJ2-2; v_gene: TRBV30; d_gene: .; abundance: .; CDR3nt: TGTGCCTGGAGTGTACAACTAGACCTCGGGGAGCTGTTTTTT; CDR3aa: CAWSVQLDLGELFF
j_gene: TRBJ1-2; v_gene: TRBV28; d_gene: .; abundance: .; CDR3nt: TGTGCCAGCAGTTTAAGGGGAACAATCTATGGCTACACCTTC; CDR3aa: CASSLRGTIYGYTF
j_gene: TRBJ2-1; v_gene: TRBV7-2; d_gene: TRBD2; abundance: once; CDR3nt: TGTGCCAGCACCCTGAGAACTAGCGGGGACAATGAGCAGTTCTTC; CDR3aa: CASTLRTSGDNEQFF
j_gene: TRBJ2-1; v_gene: TRBV5-4; d_gene: .; abundance: .; CDR3nt: TGTGCCAGCAGCTTGGACAGGGCGGGTTACAATGAGCAGTTCTTC; CDR3aa: CASSLDRAGYNEQFF
j_gene: TRBJ1-1; v_gene: TRBV4-1; d_gene: .; abundance: once; CDR3nt: TGCGCCAGCAGCCAAGCAGGGTTGAACACTGAAGCTTTCTTT; CDR3aa: CASSQAGLNTEAFF
j_gene: TRBJ2-1; v_gene: TRBV6-6; d_gene: .; abundance: .; CDR3nt: TGTGCCAGCAGCGACGTGGGGTTCGGTGAGCAGTTCTTC; CDR3aa: CASSDVGFGEQFF
j_gene: TRBJ2-7; v_gene: TRBV19; d_gene: TRBD1; abundance: .; CDR3nt: TGTGCCAGTAGCCCTCGGGACAGGGGTACCCACGAGCAGTACTTC; CDR3aa: CASSPRDRGTHEQYF
j_gene: TRBJ2-1; v_gene: TRBV15; d_gene: .; abundance: .; CDR3nt: TGTGCCACCAGCAGAGATTTCGGGACAAGCTCCTACAATGAGCAGTTCTTC; CDR3aa: CATSRDFGTSSYNEQFF
j_gene: TRBJ2-2; v_gene: TRBV18; d_gene: .; abundance: .; CDR3nt: TGTGCCAGCTCACCAAGGACAGCGAACACCGGGGAGCTGTTTTTT; CDR3aa: CASSPRTANTGELFF
j_gene: TRBJ1-5; v_gene: TRBV6-5; d_gene: TRBD1; abundance: .; CDR3nt: TGTGCCAGCAGTTACGGACAGGGGGATCAGCCCCAGCATTTT; CDR3aa: CASSYGQGDQPQHF
j_gene: TRBJ1-4; v_gene: TRBV2; d_gene: .; abundance: .; CDR3nt: TGTGCCAGCATAGGGGGGGCGGATGAAAAACTGTTTTTT; CDR3aa: CASIGGADEKLFF
j_gene: TRBJ2-6; v_gene: TRBV5-1; d_gene: .; abundance: .; CDR3nt: TGCGCCAGCCGATCTGACCCAGGCGGCTCTGGGGCCAACGTCCTGACTTTC; CDR3aa: CASRSDPGGSGANVLTF
j_gene: TRBJ2-3; v_gene: TRBV6-5; d_gene: TRBD2; abundance: .; CDR3nt: TGTGCCAGCAGCCCCGCCGGACTAGCAGTAGATACGCAGTATTTT; CDR3aa: CASSPAGLAVDTQYF
j_gene: TRBJ2-1; v_gene: TRBV6-6; d_gene: TRBD1; abundance: .; CDR3nt: TGTGCCAGCAGCCGGACCGGGACAGGGGGGCGCAATGAGCAGTTCTTC; CDR3aa: CASSRTGTGGRNEQFF
j_gene: TRBJ1-4; v_gene: TRBV9; d_gene: .; abundance: .; CDR3nt: TGTGCCAGCAGCCTCGGAGGGGGTAATGAAAAACTGTTTTTT; CDR3aa: CASSLGGGNEKLFF
j_gene: TRBJ1-5; v_gene: TRBV6-6; d_gene: .; abundance: .; CDR3nt: TGTGCCAGCCGCGGTTTTTTCAAGGGGGAGCCCCAGCATTTT; CDR3aa: CASRGFFKGEPQHF
j_gene: TRBJ1-1; v_gene: TRBV18; d_gene: .; abundance: .; CDR3nt: TGTGCCAGCTCACCCCTGGCTGATATTAACACTGAAGCTTTCTTT; CDR3aa: CASSPLADINTEAFF
j_gene: TRBJ2-7; v_gene: TRBV5-1; d_gene: TRBD1; abundance: .; CDR3nt: TGCGCCAGCAGCTTGGGGGACAGTTCCTACGAGCAGTACTTC; CDR3aa: CASSLGDSSYEQYF
j_gene: TRBJ1-1; v_gene: TRBV14; d_gene: TRBD1; abundance: .; CDR3nt: TGTGCCAGCGGCCGGACAGGGGCCTTGAACACTGAAGCTTTCTTT; CDR3aa: CASGRTGALNTEAFF
j_gene: TRBJ2-3; v_gene: TRBV27; d_gene: TRBD1; abundance: .; CDR3nt: TGTGCCAGCAGTTCTATTGGACAGGGTAAAACAGATACGCAGTATTTT; CDR3aa: CASSSIGQGKTDTQYF
j_gene: TRBJ2-7; v_gene: TRBV13; d_gene: TRBD2; abundance: .; CDR3nt: TGTGCCAGCAGCTCCAGGACTAGCGGGAGGGCGTACGAGCAGTACTTC; CDR3aa: CASSSRTSGRAYEQYF
j_gene: TRBJ1-2; v_gene: TRBV28; d_gene: .; abundance: .; CDR3nt: TGTGCCAGCGGAAAGGTCCCTTTGGGCTACACCTTC; CDR3aa: CASGKVPLGYTF
j_gene: TRBJ1-4; v_gene: TRBV7-6; d_gene: .; abundance: once; CDR3nt: TGTGCCAGCAGCTTAGCCCATAATGAAAAACTGTTTTTT; CDR3aa: CASSLAHNEKLFF
j_gene: TRBJ2-2; v_gene: TRBV6-6; d_gene: .; abundance: .; CDR3nt: TGTGCCAGCAGTTACTCTCGACAAGACACCGGGGAGCTGTTTTTT; CDR3aa: CASSYSRQDTGELFF
j_gene: TRBJ2-1; v_gene: TRBV5-1; d_gene: TRBD2; abundance: .; CDR3nt: TGCGCCAGCAGTCGAACCACTAGCGGGAGTGATTTTTTCTTC; CDR3aa: CASSRTTSGSDFFF
j_gene: TRBJ2-7; v_gene: TRBV5-1; d_gene: .; abundance: .; CDR3nt: TGCGCCAGCAGCTTGGCAGGGGTAACCTACGAGCAGTACTTC; CDR3aa: CASSLAGVTYEQYF
j_gene: TRBJ2-1; v_gene: TRBV5-4; d_gene: .; abundance: .; CDR3nt: TGTGCCAGCAGCTGGGGGAGCGGACCTTACAATGAGCAGTTCTTC; CDR3aa: CASSWGSGPYNEQFF
j_gene: TRBJ1-4; v_gene: TRBV7-9; d_gene: TRBD1; abundance: .; CDR3nt: TGTGCCAGCAGCTTAGACAGGGGCTCAGCTAATGAAAAACTGTTTTTT; CDR3aa: CASSLDRGSANEKLFF
j_gene: TRBJ2-7; v_gene: TRBV5-1; d_gene: TRBD2; abundance: once; CDR3nt: TGCGCCAGCAGCTTGCGACTAGCCGAGGACTCCTACGAGCAGTACTTC; CDR3aa: CASSLRLAEDSYEQYF
j_gene: TRBJ1-5; v_gene: TRBV5-5; d_gene: .; abundance: .; CDR3nt: TGTGCCAGCAGCTTGGAGGGGAGCAATCAGCCCCAGCATTTT; CDR3aa: CASSLEGSNQPQHF
j_gene: TRBJ2-7; v_gene: TRBV29-1; d_gene: TRBD1; abundance: .; CDR3nt: TGCAGCGCTATATTTCAGGGGGCTGGGTACGAGCAGTACTTC; CDR3aa: CSAIFQGAGYEQYF
j_gene: TRBJ2-5; v_gene: TRBV5-1; d_gene: TRBD2; abundance: .; CDR3nt: TGCGCCAGCAGCTTCTTTGCGGGAGAAGAGACCCAGTACTTC; CDR3aa: CASSFFAGEETQYF
j_gene: TRBJ1-5; v_gene: TRBV7-9; d_gene: TRBD1; abundance: .; CDR3nt: TGTGCCAGCAGCCCACAGACAGGGGGAGATCAGCCCCAGCATTTT; CDR3aa: CASSPQTGGDQPQHF
j_gene: TRBJ2-5; v_gene: TRBV30; d_gene: .; abundance: .; CDR3nt: TGTGCCTGGAGTGTACTGGGGTTTGATGAGACCCAGTACTTC; CDR3aa: CAWSVLGFDETQYF
j_gene: TRBJ2-1; v_gene: TRBV11-2; d_gene: TRBD1; abundance: .; CDR3nt: TGTGCCAGCAGCCTAGTACAGGGGGCCTACAATGAGCAGTTCTTC; CDR3aa: CASSLVQGAYNEQFF